The clone carrying this T cell receptor beta chain came up many times. A single record per CDR3 protein comes from TCRdb applying MiXCR to the multiplex PCR reads. The table includes nearly 200,000 distinct CDR3 sequences, around 29% detected once. The data stem from a study of breast tumors, draining lymph nodes, adjacent tissues. Samples came from axillary lymph nodes draining the breast cancer. This CDR3 is built from 14 residues. The germline V and J ends were trimmed by 6 bases and 7 bases, with 16 bases remaining between them. Germline V lookup: CDR1 KGHSH, CDR2 LQKENI. The sample taken for sequencing was axillary lymph node tissue. This rearrangement joins TRBV18 to TRBJ1-5; TRBD1 is a possible D gene (6 bases). This TCR came from a female donor with breast cancer. Some clones in this sample may be carry-over from other donors' samples. The DNA for the CDR3 is TGTGCCAGCTCCCTGGCGGGGGCGCGGCAGCCCCAGCATTTT. Amino acids: CASSLAGARQPQHF.